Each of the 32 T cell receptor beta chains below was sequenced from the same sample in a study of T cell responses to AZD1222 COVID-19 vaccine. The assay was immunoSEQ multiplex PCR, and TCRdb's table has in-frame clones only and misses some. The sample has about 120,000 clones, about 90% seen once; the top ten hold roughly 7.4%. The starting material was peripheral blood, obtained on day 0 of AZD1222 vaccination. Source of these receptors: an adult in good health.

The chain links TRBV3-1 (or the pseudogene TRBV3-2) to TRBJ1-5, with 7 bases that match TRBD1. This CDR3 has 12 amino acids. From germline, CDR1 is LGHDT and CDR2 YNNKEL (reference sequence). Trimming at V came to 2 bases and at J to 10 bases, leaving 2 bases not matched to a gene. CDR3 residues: CASSQRQGPQHF. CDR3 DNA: TGTGCCAGCAGCCAACGACAGGGCCCCCAGCATTTT.

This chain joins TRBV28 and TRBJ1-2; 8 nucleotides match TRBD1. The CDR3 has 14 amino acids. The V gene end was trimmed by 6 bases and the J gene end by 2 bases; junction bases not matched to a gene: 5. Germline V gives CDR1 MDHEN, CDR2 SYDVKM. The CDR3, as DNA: TGTGCCAGCAGCCCGAGACAGGGGAACTATGGCTACACCTTC. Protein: CASSPRQGNYGYTF.

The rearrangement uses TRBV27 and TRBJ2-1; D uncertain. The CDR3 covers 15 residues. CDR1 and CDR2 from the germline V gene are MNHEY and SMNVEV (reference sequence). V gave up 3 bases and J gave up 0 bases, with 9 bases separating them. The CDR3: CASSLAPSSYNEQFF. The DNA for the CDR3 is TGTGCCAGCAGTTTGGCGCCGAGCTCCTACAATGAGCAGTTCTTC.

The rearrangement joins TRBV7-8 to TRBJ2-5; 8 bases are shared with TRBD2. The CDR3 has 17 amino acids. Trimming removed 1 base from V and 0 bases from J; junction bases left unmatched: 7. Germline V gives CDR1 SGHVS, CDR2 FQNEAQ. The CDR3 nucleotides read TGTGCCAGCAGCTTAGTACTAGCGGACTCGTACCAAGAGACCCAGTACTTC. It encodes CASSLVLADSYQETQYF.

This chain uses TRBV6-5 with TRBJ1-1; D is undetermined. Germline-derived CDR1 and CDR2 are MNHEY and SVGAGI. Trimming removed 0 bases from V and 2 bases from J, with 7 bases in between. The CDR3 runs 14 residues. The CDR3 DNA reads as TGTGCCAGCAGTTACTCCAGAGTAAACACTGAAGCTTTCTTT. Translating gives CASSYSRVNTEAFF.

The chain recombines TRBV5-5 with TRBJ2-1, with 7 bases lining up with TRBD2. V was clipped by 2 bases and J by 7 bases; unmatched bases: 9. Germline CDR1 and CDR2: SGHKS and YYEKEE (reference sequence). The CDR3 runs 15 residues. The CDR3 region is CASSFTGTIDNEQFF. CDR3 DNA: TGTGCCAGCAGCTTCACCGGGACTATAGATAATGAGCAGTTCTTC.

CDR3 amino acids: CAISGGDTGEQFF. CDR3 coding DNA: TGTGCCATCAGTGGGGGGGACACAGGGGAGCAGTTCTTC. This sequence joins TRBV10-3 and TRBJ2-1, with D perhaps given as TRBD1 or TRBD2 (6 bases each). From germline, CDR1 is ENHRY and CDR2 SYGVKD. The ends were cut back, 4 bases at V and 10 bases at J, with 14 bases in the middle. The CDR3 consists of 13 residues.

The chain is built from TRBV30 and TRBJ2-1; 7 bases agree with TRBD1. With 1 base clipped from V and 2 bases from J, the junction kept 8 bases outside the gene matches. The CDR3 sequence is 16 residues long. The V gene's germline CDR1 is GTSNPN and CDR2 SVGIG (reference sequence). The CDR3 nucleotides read TGTGCCTGGAGTGCCGGGACAGCCTTCGCCTACAATGAGCAGTTCTTC. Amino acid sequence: CAWSAGTAFAYNEQFF.

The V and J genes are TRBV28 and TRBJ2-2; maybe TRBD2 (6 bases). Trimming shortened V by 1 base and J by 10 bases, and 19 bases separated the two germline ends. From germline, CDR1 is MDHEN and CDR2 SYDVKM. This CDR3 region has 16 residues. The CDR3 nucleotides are TGTGCCAGCAGTTTATTGACGTGGGGGGATCGGGAGGAGCTGTTTTTT. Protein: CASSLLTWGDREELFF.

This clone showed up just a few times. The CDR3 coding sequence is TGTGCCAGCTCACCCGCGGAGGGACAGGAGTGGGGAAACACCATATATTTT. Translated: CASSPAEGQEWGNTIYF. The J gene is TRBJ1-3, the V gene TRBV18, with 8 bases matching TRBD1. Per germline, CDR1 KGHSH and CDR2 LQKENI. Trimming cost V 3 bases and J 4 bases; bases outside gene matches: 11. CDR3 length: 17 amino acids. Drawing the rest from reference TRBV18 and TRBJ1-3, the complete variable domain is NAGVMQNPRHLVRRRGQEARLRCSPMKGHSHVYWYRQLPEEGLKFMVYLQKENIIDESGMPKERFSAEFPKEGPSILRIQQVVRGDSAAYFCASSPAEGQEWGNTIYFGEGSWLTVV.

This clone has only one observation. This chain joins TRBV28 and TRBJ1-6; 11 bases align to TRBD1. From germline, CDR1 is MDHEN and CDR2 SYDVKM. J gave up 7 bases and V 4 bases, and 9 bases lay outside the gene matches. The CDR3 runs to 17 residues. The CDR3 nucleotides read TGTGCCAGCAGTTCCCCCGGACAGGGGGCCTGGAATTCACCCCTCCACTTT. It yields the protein CASSSPGQGAWNSPLHF.

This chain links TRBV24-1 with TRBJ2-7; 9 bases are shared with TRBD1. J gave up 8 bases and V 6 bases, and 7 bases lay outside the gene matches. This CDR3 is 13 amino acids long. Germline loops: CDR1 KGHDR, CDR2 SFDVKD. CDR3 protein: CATSRQGEGKQYF. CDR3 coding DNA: TGTGCCACCAGTAGACAGGGGGAAGGGAAGCAGTACTTC.

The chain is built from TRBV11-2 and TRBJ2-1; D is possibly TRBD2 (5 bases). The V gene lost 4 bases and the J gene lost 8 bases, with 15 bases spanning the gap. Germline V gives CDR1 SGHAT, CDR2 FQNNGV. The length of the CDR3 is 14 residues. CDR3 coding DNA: TGTGCCAGCAGCTCCCCTACTAGTGGCGATGAGCAGTTCTTC. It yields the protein CASSSPTSGDEQFF.

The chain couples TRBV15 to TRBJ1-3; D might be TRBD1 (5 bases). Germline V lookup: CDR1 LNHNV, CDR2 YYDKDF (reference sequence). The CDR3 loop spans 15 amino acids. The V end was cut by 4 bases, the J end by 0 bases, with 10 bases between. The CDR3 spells CATSIQGNSGNTIYF. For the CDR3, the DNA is TGTGCCACCAGCATTCAGGGAAACTCTGGAAACACCATATATTTT. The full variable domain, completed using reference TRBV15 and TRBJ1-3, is DAMVIQNPRYQVTQFGKPVTLSCSQTLNHNVMYWYQQKSSQAPKLLFHYYDKDFNNEADTPDNFQSRRPNTSFCFLDIRSPGLGDTAMYLCATSIQGNSGNTIYFGEGSWLTVV.

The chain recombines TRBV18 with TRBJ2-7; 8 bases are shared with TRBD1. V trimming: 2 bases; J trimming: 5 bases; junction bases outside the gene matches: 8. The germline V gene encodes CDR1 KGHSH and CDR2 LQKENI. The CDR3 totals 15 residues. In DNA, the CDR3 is TGTGCCAGCTCACCATACACCCAGGGGGCAAACGAGCAGTACTTC. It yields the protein CASSPYTQGANEQYF. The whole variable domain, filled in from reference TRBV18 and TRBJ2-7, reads NAGVMQNPRHLVRRRGQEARLRCSPMKGHSHVYWYRQLPEEGLKFMVYLQKENIIDESGMPKERFSAEFPKEGPSILRIQQVVRGDSAAYFCASSPYTQGANEQYFGPGTRLTVT.

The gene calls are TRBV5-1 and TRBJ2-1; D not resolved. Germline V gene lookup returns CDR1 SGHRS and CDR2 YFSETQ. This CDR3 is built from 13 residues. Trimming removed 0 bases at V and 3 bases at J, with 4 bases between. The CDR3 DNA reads TGCGCCAGCAGCTTGGCAGACTACAATGAGCAGTTCTTC. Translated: CASSLADYNEQFF.

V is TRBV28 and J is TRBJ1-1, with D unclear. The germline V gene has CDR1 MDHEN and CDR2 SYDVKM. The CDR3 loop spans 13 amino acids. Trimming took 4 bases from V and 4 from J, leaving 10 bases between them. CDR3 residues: CASSSQIGTEAFF. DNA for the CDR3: TGTGCCAGCAGTTCCCAGATAGGCACTGAAGCTTTCTTT.

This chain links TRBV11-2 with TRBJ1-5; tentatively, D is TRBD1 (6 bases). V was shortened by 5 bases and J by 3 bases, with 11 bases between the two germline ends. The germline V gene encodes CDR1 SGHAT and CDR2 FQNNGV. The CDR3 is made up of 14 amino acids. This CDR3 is CASSRTVDNQPQHF. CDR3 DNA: TGTGCCAGCAGCCGGACAGTCGACAATCAGCCCCAGCATTTT.

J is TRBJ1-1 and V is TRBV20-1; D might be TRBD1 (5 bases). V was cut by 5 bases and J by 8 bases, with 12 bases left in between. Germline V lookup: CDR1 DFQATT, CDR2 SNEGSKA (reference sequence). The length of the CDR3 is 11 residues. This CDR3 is CSALQVSEAFF. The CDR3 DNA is TGCAGTGCTCTACAGGTATCCGAAGCTTTCTTT.

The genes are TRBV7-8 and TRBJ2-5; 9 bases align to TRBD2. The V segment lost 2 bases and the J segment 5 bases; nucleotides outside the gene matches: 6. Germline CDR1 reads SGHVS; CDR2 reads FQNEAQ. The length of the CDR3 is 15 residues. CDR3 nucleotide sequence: TGTGCCAGCAGCTTAATCGAGCTAGCGGGGGAGACCCAGTACTTC. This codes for CASSLIELAGETQYF.

CDR3: CASSFYLGGRRETQYF. Here the CDR3 DNA reads TGTGCCAGCAGTTTCTATCTGGGGGGGCGGCGAGAGACCCAGTACTTC. The rearrangement uses TRBV28 and TRBJ2-5; a possible D gene is TRBD2 (7 bases). Deletions cut 3 bases from V and 4 bases from J, with 18 bases between. This CDR3 has 16 amino acids. From germline, CDR1 is MDHEN and CDR2 SYDVKM.

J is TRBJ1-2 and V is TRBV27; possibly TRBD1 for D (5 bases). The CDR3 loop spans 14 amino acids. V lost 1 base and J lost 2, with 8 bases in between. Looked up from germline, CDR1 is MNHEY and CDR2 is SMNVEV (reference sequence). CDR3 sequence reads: CASSLYGQNYGYTF. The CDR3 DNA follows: TGTGCCAGCAGTTTATATGGACAAAACTATGGCTACACCTTC.

CDR3 nucleotide sequence: TGTGCCAGCAGCTTAGCGCACCGCTCCTACAATGAGCAGTTCTTC. It specifies CASSLAHRSYNEQFF. This chain joins TRBV7-9 and TRBJ2-1; D is undetermined. Germline-derived CDR1 and CDR2 are SEHNR and FQNEAQ (reference sequence). V lost 0 bases, J lost 0 bases, and 6 bases lay in between. The CDR3 runs to 15 residues.

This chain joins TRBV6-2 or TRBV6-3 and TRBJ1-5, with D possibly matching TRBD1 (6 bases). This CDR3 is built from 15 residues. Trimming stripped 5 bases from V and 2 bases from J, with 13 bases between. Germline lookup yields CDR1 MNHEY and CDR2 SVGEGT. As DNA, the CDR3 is TGTGCCAGCAGTCGCACAGGGAGGGGCAATCAGCCCCAGCATTTT. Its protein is CASSRTGRGNQPQHF.

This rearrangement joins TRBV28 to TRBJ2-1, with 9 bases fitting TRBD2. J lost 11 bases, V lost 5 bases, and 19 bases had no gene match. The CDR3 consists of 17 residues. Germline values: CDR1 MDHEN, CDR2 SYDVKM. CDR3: CASSRPIYRGLAGQQFF. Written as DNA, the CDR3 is TGTGCCAGCAGTAGACCAATTTATCGCGGGCTAGCGGGACAGCAGTTCTTC.

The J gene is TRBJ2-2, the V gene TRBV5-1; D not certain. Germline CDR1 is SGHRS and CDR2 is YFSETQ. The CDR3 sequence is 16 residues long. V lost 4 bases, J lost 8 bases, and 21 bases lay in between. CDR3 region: CASSPPSPGDLGELFF. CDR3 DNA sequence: TGCGCCAGCAGCCCCCCGTCCCCCGGAGACCTTGGGGAGCTGTTTTTT. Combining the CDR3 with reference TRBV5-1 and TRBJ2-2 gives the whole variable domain KAGVTQTPRYLIKTRGQQVTLSCSPISGHRSVSWYQQTPGQGLQFLFEYFSETQRNKGNFPGRFSGRQFSNSRSEMNVSTLELGDSALYLCASSPPSPGDLGELFFGEGSRLTVL.

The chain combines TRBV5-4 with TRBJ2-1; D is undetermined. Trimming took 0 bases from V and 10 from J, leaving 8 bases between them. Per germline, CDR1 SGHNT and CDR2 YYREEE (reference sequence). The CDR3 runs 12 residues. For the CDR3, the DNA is TGTGCCAGCAGCTTGGTTTGGCAGGAGCAGTTCTTC. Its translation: CASSLVWQEQFF.

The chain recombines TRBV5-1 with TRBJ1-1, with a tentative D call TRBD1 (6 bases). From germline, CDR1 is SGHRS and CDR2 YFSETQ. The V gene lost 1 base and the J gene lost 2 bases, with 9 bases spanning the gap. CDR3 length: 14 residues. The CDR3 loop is CASSLYRANTEAFF. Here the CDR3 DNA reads TGCGCCAGCAGCTTGTACAGGGCTAACACTGAAGCTTTCTTT. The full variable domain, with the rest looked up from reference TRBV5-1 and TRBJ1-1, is KAGVTQTPRYLIKTRGQQVTLSCSPISGHRSVSWYQQTPGQGLQFLFEYFSETQRNKGNFPGRFSGRQFSNSRSEMNVSTLELGDSALYLCASSLYRANTEAFFGQGTRLTVV.

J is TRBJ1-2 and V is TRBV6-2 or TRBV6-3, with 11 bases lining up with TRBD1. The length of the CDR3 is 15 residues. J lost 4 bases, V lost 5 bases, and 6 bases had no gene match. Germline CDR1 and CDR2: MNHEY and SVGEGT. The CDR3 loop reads CASSDGTGGPYGYTF. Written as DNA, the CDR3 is TGTGCCAGCAGTGACGGGACAGGGGGTCCCTATGGCTACACCTTC.

CDR3 bases: TGCGCCAGCAGAAAACGTAGGACAGGGAGCTCCTACGAGCAGTACTTC. Translating it yields CASRKRRTGSSYEQYF. The chain employs TRBV10-1 and TRBJ2-7, with 8 bases aligning to TRBD1. Germline CDR1 WNHNN, CDR2 SYGVQD (reference sequence). V gave up 6 bases and J gave up 0 bases; unmatched junction bases: 10. The CDR3 runs to 16 residues.

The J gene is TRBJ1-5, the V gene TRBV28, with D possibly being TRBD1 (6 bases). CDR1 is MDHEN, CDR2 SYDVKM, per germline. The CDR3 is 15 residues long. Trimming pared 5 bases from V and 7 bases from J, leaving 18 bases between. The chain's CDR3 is CASSPGRAGEQPQHF. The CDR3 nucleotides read TGTGCCAGCAGTCCCGGAAGGGCAGGGGAACAGCCCCAGCATTTT. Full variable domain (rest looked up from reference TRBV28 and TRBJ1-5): DVKVTQSSRYLVKRTGEKVFLECVQDMDHENMFWYRQDPGLGLRLIYFSYDVKMKEKGDIPEGYSVSREKKERFSLILESASTNQTSMYLCASSPGRAGEQPQHFGDGTRLSIL.

The CDR3: CASSSLDSPNEKLFF. The CDR3 nucleotides read TGTGCCAGCAGCTCATTAGACAGCCCTAATGAAAAACTGTTTTTT. The chain employs TRBV7-2 and TRBJ1-4; D possibly corresponds to TRBD1 (5 bases). V dropped 4 bases and J dropped 3 bases, with 12 bases sitting between them. CDR1 is SGHTA and CDR2 is FQGNSA in the germline V gene. The CDR3 totals 15 residues.